Below, 26 T cell receptor beta chains from the same sample are listed, as sequenced in a study of blood T cell repertoires in COVID-19. Profiling relied on immunoSEQ multiplex PCR, and the TCRdb table lists in-frame clones only, not all of them. The data contain over 90,000 clones, roughly nine tenths of them seen just once; the ten biggest clones take up around 5.3%. Sequencing used peripheral blood. The receptors here all came from a woman between 45 and 60 years old with COVID-19, enrolled during active disease.

The rearrangement links TRBV7-3 to TRBJ1-2; D not certain. V lost 2 bases to trimming and J lost 7 bases, with 14 bases between them. The CDR3 totals 14 residues. Germline loops: CDR1 SGHTA, CDR2 FQGTGA. CDR3 protein: CASSLDIVGGGYTF. CDR3 nucleotide sequence: TGTGCCAGCAGCTTAGATATCGTAGGAGGTGGCTACACCTTC.

This chain joins TRBV9 and TRBJ1-1; possible D gene TRBD1, 6 bases. The CDR3 sequence is 14 residues long. Trimming pared 0 bases from V and 2 bases from J, leaving 8 bases between. The germline gives CDR1 SGDLS, CDR2 YYNGEE. This CDR3 is CASSVGQENTEAFF. The CDR3 DNA follows: TGTGCCAGCAGCGTAGGACAGGAAAACACTGAAGCTTTCTTT.

V is TRBV29-1 and J is TRBJ2-7; 9 positions agree with TRBD2. Germline lookup yields CDR1 SQVTM and CDR2 ANQGSEA. CDR3 length: 16 amino acids. V lost 4 bases and J lost 2; bases outside the gene matches: 12. CDR3 coding DNA: TGCAGCGTTGCAGACCCCCAGCGGGGGGACCCCTACGAGCAGTACTTC. This gives the protein CSVADPQRGDPYEQYF.

This chain connects TRBV6-2 or TRBV6-3 to TRBJ2-2, with TRBD1 matching 11 bases. The CDR3 is 15 residues long. V lost 3 bases to trimming and J lost 7 bases; unmatched junction nucleotides: 4. Per the germline V gene, CDR1 is MNHEY and CDR2 is SVGEGT. The CDR3 is CASSYGTGGIGELFF. CDR3 nucleotides: TGTGCCAGCAGTTATGGGACAGGGGGTATCGGGGAGCTGTTTTTT.

The V call is TRBV3-1 (or the pseudogene TRBV3-2), the J call TRBJ2-3; D gene unclear. This CDR3 is built from 14 residues. Trimming removed 0 bases at V and 5 bases at J, with 9 bases between. CDR1 and CDR2 (germline): LGHDT, YNNKEL (reference sequence). CDR3 sequence reads: CASSQDAVVDTQYF. The CDR3 DNA follows: TGTGCCAGCAGCCAAGATGCAGTGGTAGATACGCAGTATTTT.

This chain links TRBV4-2 with TRBJ1-1; possible D gene TRBD1, 5 bases. This CDR3 contains 12 residues. Trimming stripped 0 bases from V and 8 bases from J, with 7 bases between. Germline CDR1 reads LGHNA; CDR2 reads YNFKEQ. The CDR3: CASSQEGGEAFF. The CDR3 DNA reads as TGTGCCAGCAGCCAAGAGGGGGGGGAAGCTTTCTTT.

The chain couples TRBV11-2 to TRBJ2-7; D is ambiguous. The CDR3 is made up of 15 amino acids. V lost 1 base, J lost 1 base, and 11 bases lay in between. Germline lookup yields CDR1 SGHAT and CDR2 FQNNGV. CDR3 in amino acids: CASSLVLANSYEQYF. CDR3 coding DNA: TGTGCCAGCAGCTTAGTTCTGGCAAATTCCTACGAGCAGTACTTC.

Here the CDR3 DNA reads TGCGCCAGCTTAGCGGCCACAGATACGCAGTATTTT. Translated, it gives CASLAATDTQYF. The chain is built from TRBV10-2 and TRBJ2-3; D might be TRBD2 (6 bases). V lost 8 bases to trimming and J lost 2 bases, with 8 bases between them. The length of the CDR3 is 12 residues. Germline CDR1 is WSHSY and CDR2 is SAAADI.

This chain uses TRBV18 with TRBJ2-7, with 7 bases matching TRBD1. CDR1 KGHSH and CDR2 LQKENI come from the germline V gene. CDR3 length equals 16 residues. Germline trimming cut 0 bases from V and 2 bases from J; bases unmatched to any gene: 7. DNA for the CDR3: TGTGCCAGCTCACCACCGTCGGGTCAGGGGGCCTACGAGCAGTACTTC. It yields the protein CASSPPSGQGAYEQYF.

The V call is TRBV7-2, the J call TRBJ2-7, with 9 bases fitting TRBD2. Germline values: CDR1 SGHTA, CDR2 FQGNSA. The CDR3 loop spans 15 amino acids. Losses at the gene ends were 5 bases for V and 4 bases for J; bases not matched to a gene: 9. The CDR3 DNA reads TGTGCCAGCAGCCCTCCCCCGGGACTAGCATACGAGCAGTACTTC. It codes for CASSPPPGLAYEQYF.

In this sample, this clone turned up a few times. The chain uses TRBV5-4 and TRBJ1-1, with D possibly TRBD1 on 5 matching bases. CDR3 length: 16 amino acids. From germline, CDR1 is SGHNT and CDR2 YYREEE (reference sequence). Trimming cost V 1 base and J 2 bases, with 15 bases left between them. The CDR3 loop is CASSLKVTTVNTEAFF. CDR3 DNA sequence: TGTGCCAGCAGCTTGAAAGTAACGACAGTAAACACTGAAGCTTTCTTT.

The chain links TRBV10-3 to TRBJ2-5, with a possible D match to TRBD1 (5 bases). Germline assignment: CDR1 ENHRY and CDR2 SYGVKD. This CDR3 region has 12 residues. V gave up 6 bases and J gave up 3 bases, with 8 bases separating them. In DNA form, the CDR3 reads TGTGCCATCAGGGGGCTTGAAGAGACCCAGTACTTC. This translates into CAIRGLEETQYF.

The chain employs TRBV3-1 (or the pseudogene TRBV3-2) and TRBJ2-5; 11 positions match TRBD2. V lost 0 bases, J lost 4 bases, and 10 bases stayed unmatched. Germline values: CDR1 LGHDT, CDR2 YNNKEL (reference sequence). This CDR3 is built from 18 residues. CDR3 residues: CASSQERLAGGLRETQYF. CDR3 DNA sequence: TGTGCCAGCAGCCAAGAGCGGCTAGCGGGGGGTCTTCGAGAGACCCAGTACTTC.

The chain couples TRBV19 to TRBJ2-1; TRBD2 might be the D (7 bases). CDR1 LNHDA and CDR2 SQIVND come from the germline V gene (reference sequence). V lost 3 bases and J 5 bases, leaving 20 bases between the germline ends. The CDR3 spans 17 residues. CDR3 protein: CASSIEKRTRGNNEQFF. The DNA for the CDR3 is TGTGCCAGTAGTATCGAAAAGAGGACTAGGGGGAACAATGAGCAGTTCTTC.

The chain recombines TRBV18 with TRBJ2-1; 9 bases agree with TRBD2. The germline CDR1 and CDR2 sequences are KGHSH and LQKENI. This CDR3 is built from 15 residues. V lost 2 bases and J lost 5; bases outside the gene matches: 4. Here the CDR3 reads CASSPGLARNNEQFF. The CDR3, as DNA: TGTGCCAGCTCACCAGGACTAGCGAGAAACAATGAGCAGTTCTTC.

The chain employs TRBV28 and TRBJ1-2, with TRBD1 as a possible D gene (6 bases). V gave up 8 bases and J gave up 4 bases, with 11 bases separating them. This CDR3 has 12 residues. Germline CDR1 and CDR2: MDHEN and SYDVKM. In DNA, the CDR3 is TGTGCCAGCCGGACAGCCGTCTATGGCTACACCTTC. This gives the protein CASRTAVYGYTF.

The V gene is TRBV7-7, the J gene TRBJ2-5; 8 nucleotides align to TRBD1. This CDR3 contains 14 residues. V lost 5 bases, J lost 7 bases, and 9 bases stayed unmatched. Germline V gives CDR1 SSHAT, CDR2 FNYEAQ (reference sequence). CDR3 amino acids: CASSHGQGTGTQYF. CDR3 DNA: TGTGCCAGCAGCCATGGACAGGGTACAGGGACCCAGTACTTC.

This chain uses TRBV7-2 with TRBJ1-2; 8 bases are a match to TRBD1. V was pared by 2 bases and J by 3 bases, with 5 bases of the junction left unmatched. Germline V gene sequence: CDR1 SGHTA, CDR2 FQGNSA. CDR3 length: 15 amino acids. CDR3 in DNA: TGTGCCAGCAGCTTATCGACAGGGGCCCACTATGGCTACACCTTC. As protein: CASSLSTGAHYGYTF.

The gene calls are TRBV2 and TRBJ2-7, with 9 positions matching TRBD2. J gave up 0 bases and V 2 bases, and 2 bases lay outside the gene matches. Per germline, CDR1 SNHLY and CDR2 FYNNEI. There are 15 residues in the CDR3. The CDR3 coding sequence is TGTGCCAGCAGTGAAATGGGACTAGCCTCCTACGAGCAGTACTTC. Protein sequence: CASSEMGLASYEQYF.

V usage is TRBV29-1 and J usage is TRBJ2-6; the match to TRBD1 covers 11 bases. Trimming removed 6 bases from V and 1 base from J; junction bases left unmatched: 5. The CDR3 is 16 amino acids. Looked up from germline, CDR1 is SQVTM and CDR2 is ANQGSEA. CDR3: CSVHGTGGSGANVLTF. In DNA, the CDR3 is TGCAGCGTGCACGGGACAGGGGGTTCTGGGGCCAACGTCCTGACTTTC. The complete variable domain, with remaining parts taken from reference TRBV29-1 and TRBJ2-6, reads SAVISQKPSRDICQRGTSLTIQCQVDSQVTMMFWYRQQPGQSLTLIATANQGSEATYESGFVIDKFPISRPNLTFSTLTVSNMSPEDSSIYLCSVHGTGGSGANVLTFGAGSRLTVL.

CDR3 region: CASSRLEETQYF. The CDR3 DNA reads TGTGCCAGCAGCCGACTAGAGGAGACCCAGTACTTC. V usage is TRBV11-2 and J usage is TRBJ2-5; perhaps TRBD2 as D (6 bases). CDR1 is SGHAT, CDR2 FQNNGV, per germline. Trimming pared 5 bases from V and 5 bases from J, leaving 9 bases between. The CDR3 extends over 12 amino acids. Variable domain in full (rest from reference TRBV11-2 and TRBJ2-5): EAGVAQSPRYKIIEKRQSVAFWCNPISGHATLYWYQQILGQGPKLLIQFQNNGVVDDSQLPKDRFSAERLKGVDSTLKIQPAKLEDSAVYLCASSRLEETQYFGPGTRLLVL.

V is TRBV15 and J is TRBJ2-7, with 14 bases fitting TRBD2. The ends lost 4 bases at V and 0 bases at J; junction bases unmatched: 8. The CDR3 runs 18 residues. Germline values: CDR1 LNHNV, CDR2 YYDKDF (reference sequence). In nucleotides, the CDR3 is TGTGCCACCAGCATACCGGGACTAGCGGGGGACACCTCCTACGAGCAGTACTTC. Translating it yields CATSIPGLAGDTSYEQYF. The whole variable domain, remainder taken from reference TRBV15 and TRBJ2-7, is DAMVIQNPRYQVTQFGKPVTLSCSQTLNHNVMYWYQQKSSQAPKLLFHYYDKDFNNEADTPDNFQSRRPNTSFCFLDIRSPGLGDTAMYLCATSIPGLAGDTSYEQYFGPGTRLTVT.

The rearrangement links TRBV12-3 or TRBV12-4 to TRBJ2-3; possible D gene TRBD2, 6 bases. CDR3 length equals 13 residues. The V gene lost 11 bases and the J gene lost 2 bases, with 14 bases spanning the gap. The CDR3 loop reads CAVRAGFTDTQYF. In nucleotides, the CDR3 is TGTGCCGTCAGGGCGGGGTTCACAGATACGCAGTATTTT.

The V and J genes are TRBV12-3 or TRBV12-4 and TRBJ1-2; D call uncertain. The length of the CDR3 is 13 residues. The V gene lost 0 bases and the J gene lost 8 bases, with 10 bases spanning the gap. The CDR3 sequence is CASSLAIPEGYTF. The CDR3, as DNA: TGTGCCAGCAGTTTAGCGATACCTGAGGGCTACACCTTC.

The chain is built from TRBV6-6 and TRBJ2-6, with D possibly matching TRBD1 (6 bases). CDR3 length equals 15 residues. Per the germline V gene, CDR1 is MNHNY and CDR2 is SVGAGI (reference sequence). The V gene lost 9 bases and the J gene lost 1 base, with 13 bases spanning the gap. Here the CDR3 reads CASREGGSGANVLTF. CDR3 DNA: TGTGCCAGTAGGGAAGGGGGATCTGGGGCCAACGTCCTGACTTTC.

This chain links TRBV24-1 with TRBJ1-5; D is ambiguous. The V gene's germline CDR1 is KGHDR and CDR2 SFDVKD. The ends were cut back, 5 bases at V and 1 base at J, with 5 bases in the middle. The CDR3 totals 13 residues. CDR3 protein: CATSGGSNQPQHF. DNA of the CDR3: TGTGCCACCAGTGGAGGGAGCAATCAGCCCCAGCATTTT.